What follows is one T cell receptor beta chain and its context. Unique-molecular-identifier-tagged TCR beta cDNA libraries were used. TCRdb called the PCR reads again in MiXCR, with one record for every CDR3 protein. The sample gives hundreds of thousands of distinct CDR3 sequences, approximately 53% of which show up once; roughly 4.4% is in the top ten. The sample belongs to a study of post-analysis software for immune sequencing data. The sequence was collected from a girl between 10 and 17 years old with multiple sclerosis. Material for sequencing was blood.

This CDR3 reads CASESYNEQFF. The CDR3 nucleotides read TGTGCCAGCGAATCCTACAATGAGCAGTTCTTC. The chain is built from TRBV11-1 and TRBJ2-1; D is unclear. The V gene's germline CDR1 is SGHAT and CDR2 FQDESV (reference sequence). This CDR3 has 11 amino acids. The V end lost 8 bases, the J end lost 1 base, and 3 bases lay between the germline ends.